A selection of T cell receptor beta chains follows, all from one sample in a study of shared clonotypes between healthy human individuals. This table comes from immunoSEQ multiplex PCR, and its TCRdb copy is limited to in-frame clones, with some not included. The profile shows approximately 700,000 clones, around 78% of them singletons. Sequenced: memory CD4+ T cells sorted from blood. These receptors came from a young woman in good health. The conserved cysteine and the conserved F or W are not part of the CDR3 here. The D gene is left open where the match is weak. For some rows the clone size is stated as once, few or many, or as a class when expanded; others skip it.

abundance | j_gene | d_gene | v_gene | CDR3aa
- | TRBJ2-2 | TRBD2 | TRBV28 | ASSSSSIRGDTGELF
- | TRBJ1-5 | - | TRBV11-2 | ASSFGRVGRGDQPQH
- | TRBJ2-7 | - | TRBV18 | ASSPGPVSSYEQY
- | TRBJ2-2 | - | TRBV19 | ASTPAEGRGSTSTGELF
- | TRBJ1-1 | - | TRBV11-1 | ASSLVSGNTEAF
once | TRBJ1-1 | - | TRBV7-3 | ASSMGSSNTEAF
- | TRBJ2-3 | - | TRBV19 | ASMDRGPDTQY
- | TRBJ1-5 | - | TRBV11-2 | ASSLYGNQPQH
- | TRBJ1-1 | TRBD1 | TRBV5-4 | ASSAGQGHTEAF
few | TRBJ1-3 | - | TRBV11-2 | ASSTRRGTGNTIY
- | TRBJ2-7 | TRBD2 | TRBV10-3 | AIQGNVSGIPVIPEYEQY
- | TRBJ2-5 | - | TRBV5-4 | ASSLGGGSGETQY
few | TRBJ1-5 | - | TRBV2 | ASSEPSSNQPQH
once | TRBJ1-2 | - | TRBV7-9 | ASSLPPPNYGYT
few | TRBJ1-1 | - | TRBV5-6 | ASSLFRVGTEAF
- | TRBJ2-7 | - | TRBV7-9 | ASSLLTWTTYEQY
once | TRBJ2-7 | TRBD2 | TRBV5-1 | ASRLAGSSYEQY
- | TRBJ2-1 | TRBD2 | TRBV2 | ASNRGLAGVNEQF
- | TRBJ2-1 | - | TRBV5-1 | ASSWGTGTRNEQF
- | TRBJ2-7 | - | TRBV13 | ASSLARYYEQY
- | TRBJ2-7 | TRBD2 | TRBV28 | ASSLWLAGKYEQY
many | TRBJ2-7 | - | TRBV11-2 | ASSQMGSGDEQY
- | TRBJ1-3 | TRBD1 | TRBV11-1 | ASSATGAGNTIY
- | TRBJ1-1 | - | TRBV5-1 | ASSLLRDTEAF
- | TRBJ2-3 | - | TRBV6-1 | ASSQASVWRTDTQY
- | TRBJ2-3 | - | TRBV28 | ASSPSATRNTQY
few | TRBJ2-5 | TRBD2 | TRBV6-5 | ASNGLAGEETQY
- | TRBJ2-1 | TRBD1 | TRBV18 | ASSPPIGTGEYNEQF
- | TRBJ2-5 | TRBD2 | TRBV27 | ASSPGLAGAQETQY